This is a list of T cell receptor beta chains from one sample in a study of T cells after yellow fever vaccination. TCRdb re-derived calls from the 5' RACE reads in MiXCR, one entry per CDR3 protein. This sample has about 400,000 distinct CDR3 sequences, with 6.2% found just once. Sequences were derived from PBMCs, sampled 5 days after the yellow fever booster vaccination. The receptors here all came from a man aged 25-45 years who received the YFV17D yellow fever vaccine. The CDR3 runs from the conserved cysteine through the conserved F or W. The order of the fields is V gene, D gene, J gene, CDR3 protein. D genes are given only for firm matches.

>TRBV6-2/TRBV6-3|.|TRBJ2-2
CASKGTRNTGELFF
>TRBV20-1|.|TRBJ2-3
CSAKGGGERTDTQYF
>TRBV6-2/TRBV6-3|.|TRBJ2-7
CASSTGTPPYEQYF
>TRBV5-1|TRBD1|TRBJ1-6
CASSLEQGALQNSPLHF
>TRBV2|TRBD1|TRBJ2-1
CASSEGQSSYNEQFF
>TRBV4-3|TRBD1|TRBJ2-5
CASSQVTGAGETQYF
>TRBV7-2|TRBD2|TRBJ2-7
CASSLDPGTTYEQYF
>TRBV7-2|.|TRBJ2-3
CASSLVVFTDTQYF
>TRBV20-1|TRBD2|TRBJ2-7
CSARVRGEGKYEQYF
>TRBV12-3/TRBV12-4|.|TRBJ1-5
CASSLAFSQPQHF
>TRBV7-2|.|TRBJ1-2
CASSLGAGSGYTF
>TRBV27|.|TRBJ1-2
CASSLHGVRNYGYTF
>TRBV29-1|.|TRBJ2-7
CSVEDGQGDTEQYF
>TRBV7-2|TRBD1|TRBJ2-1
CASSPRGQGSFEQFF
>TRBV4-3|TRBD2|TRBJ2-7
CASSQRDGGAYEQYF
>TRBV15|.|TRBJ2-7
CATSREPGRVNYEQYF
>TRBV12-3/TRBV12-4|TRBD2|TRBJ2-7
CASRFSGSSYEQYF
>TRBV7-9|TRBD2|TRBJ2-1
CASSAALAGGNNEQFF
>TRBV7-9|.|TRBJ2-1
CASSHGGGLRPNEQFF
>TRBV12-3/TRBV12-4|TRBD1|TRBJ2-1
CASSLPPTDRGLGEQFF
>TRBV21-1|.|TRBJ1-1
CASSGEKQDTEAFF
>TRBV15|.|TRBJ2-3
CATSRGPGTDTQYF
>TRBV10-3|.|TRBJ2-1
CAISGLRGGYNEQFF
>TRBV7-9|TRBD1|TRBJ1-1
CASSTKDRVNTEAFF
>TRBV7-7|.|TRBJ2-2
CASSRTESTGELFF
>TRBV4-1|TRBD1|TRBJ2-1
CASSQDGGQGLSSPRKNEQFF
>TRBV28|.|TRBJ1-6
CASSPIRVSPLHF
>TRBV1|.|TRBJ2-5
CTSSQDPPSRWETQYF
>TRBV5-4|TRBD2|TRBJ2-1
CASSFSASGRAPHPGNEQFF
>TRBV3-1|.|TRBJ1-2
CASSRQRGGDGYTF
>TRBV12-3/TRBV12-4|.|TRBJ2-7
CASRTPGHSEQYF
>TRBV11-2|TRBD2|TRBJ2-7
CASSSDRNRVSGSRPYEQYF
>TRBV29-1|.|TRBJ1-5
CSVGPDSNQPQHF
>TRBV7-9|TRBD2|TRBJ2-1
CASSSPGLDEQFF
>TRBV24-1|.|TRBJ2-5
CATSDFSGGETQYF
>TRBV5-1|.|TRBJ2-3
CASSLAWGLTDTQYF
>TRBV10-3|TRBD2|TRBJ2-1
CAISEPSGVAGATEQFF
>TRBV20-1|.|TRBJ2-7
CSAIHSRGSGEQYF
>TRBV11-2|TRBD2|TRBJ2-7
CASSLFSTSGSYEQYF
>TRBV7-9|TRBD1|TRBJ1-2
CASSIPLAGGYGYTF
>TRBV5-1|.|TRBJ2-1
CASSFPKGRAGIYNEQFF
>TRBV6-1|TRBD2|TRBJ2-2
CASTGSASGIRELFF
>TRBV5-1|.|TRBJ1-1
CASSNDRTNTEAFF
>TRBV7-2|.|TRBJ2-7
CASSRTPGWQEQYF
>TRBV10-1|TRBD2|TRBJ2-5
CASRGASGIRETQYF
>TRBV23-1|.|TRBJ2-7
CASSQSEQCYEQYF
>TRBV11-2|.|TRBJ2-7
CASSAGLALGQYF
>TRBV12-3/TRBV12-4|.|TRBJ2-3
CAVTRAGDSDTQYF
>TRBV11-2|.|TRBJ2-5
CASSLAWGVQETQYF
>TRBV5-8|TRBD2|TRBJ2-3
CASSPGTSIADTQYF
>TRBV2|.|TRBJ2-5
CASGTPRDSAETQYF
>TRBV5-1|TRBD2|TRBJ2-7
CASSSGGPGEQYF
>TRBV5-1|TRBD2|TRBJ2-5
CASSLLAGDLETQYF
>TRBV6-5|TRBD1|TRBJ1-4
CASSSGGESRLNEKLFF
>TRBV4-3|.|TRBJ2-3
CASSSLGGGRRARDTQYF